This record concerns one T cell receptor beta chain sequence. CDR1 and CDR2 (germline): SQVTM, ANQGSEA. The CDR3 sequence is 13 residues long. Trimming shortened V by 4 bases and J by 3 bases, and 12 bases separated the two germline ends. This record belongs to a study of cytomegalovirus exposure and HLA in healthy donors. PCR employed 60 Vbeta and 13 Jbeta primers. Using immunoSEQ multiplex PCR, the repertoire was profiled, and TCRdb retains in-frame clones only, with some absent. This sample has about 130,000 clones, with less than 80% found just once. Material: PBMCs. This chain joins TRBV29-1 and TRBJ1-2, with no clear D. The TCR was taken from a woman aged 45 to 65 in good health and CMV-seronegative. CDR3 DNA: TGCAGCGTTGTAACGCAGGCCTACTATGGCTACACCTTC. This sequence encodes CSVVTQAYYGYTF.